This T cell receptor (beta chain) was documented in a study of blood T cell repertoires in COVID-19. Across the study: COVID-19 samples, acute and convalescent, were from the United States, Italy and Spain. PBMCs, B-cell-depleted T cells, or T cells provided the cDNA or gDNA that made up the material.

Germline V CDR1 and CDR2: SGHRS, YFSETQ. The CDR3 is 15 residues long. J lost 4 bases, V lost 0 bases, and 3 bases had no gene match. In the source study's methods: How many nucleated cells were present was estimated from reference gene primer amplification. Clones were sequenced by immunoSEQ multiplex PCR, and TCRdb holds only the in-frame ones, with some missing. V and J calls and clone size come straight from that table; D and trimming were deduced from the DNA. The table lists fewer than 90,000 clones, less than 80% of them singletons. The chain couples TRBV5-1 to TRBJ1-5, with 8 nucleotides matching TRBD1. The clonotype was recovered from a woman older than 75 with acute or convalescent COVID-19. Sequencing was carried out using peripheral blood. CDR3 in amino acids: CASSLATGDNQPQHF. CDR3 in DNA: TGCGCCAGCAGCTTGGCGACAGGGGATAATCAGCCCCAGCATTTT.